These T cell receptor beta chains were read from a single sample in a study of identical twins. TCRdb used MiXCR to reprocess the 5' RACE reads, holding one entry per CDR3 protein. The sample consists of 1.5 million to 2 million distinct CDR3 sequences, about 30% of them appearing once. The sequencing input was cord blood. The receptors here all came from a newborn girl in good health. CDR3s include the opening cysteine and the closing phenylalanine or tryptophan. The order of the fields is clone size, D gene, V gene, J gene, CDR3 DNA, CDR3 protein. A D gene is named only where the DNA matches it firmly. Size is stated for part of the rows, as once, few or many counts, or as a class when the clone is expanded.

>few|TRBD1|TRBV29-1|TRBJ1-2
TGCAGCGTTGGCGGACAGGGGGGCTATGGCTACACCTTC
CSVGGQGGYGYTF
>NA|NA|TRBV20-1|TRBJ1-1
TGCAGTGCTAGAGATCCGGGAACCAGAACTGAAGCTTTCTTT
CSARDPGTRTEAFF
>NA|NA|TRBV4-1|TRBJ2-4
TGCGCCAGCAGCCAAGATATGGGACACCGAGGGGAGCAGTACTTC
CASSQDMGHRGEQYF
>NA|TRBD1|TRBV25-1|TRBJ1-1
TGTGCCAGCAGTGATCGGACAGGGCTGAACACTGAAGCTTTCTTT
CASSDRTGLNTEAFF
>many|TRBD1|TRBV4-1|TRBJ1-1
TGCGCCAGCAGCACCCGACAGGGCACTGAAGCTTTCTTT
CASSTRQGTEAFF
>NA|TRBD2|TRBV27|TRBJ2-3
TGTGCCAGCAGTCCTCCAGCGGGGGGCACAGATACGCAGTATTTT
CASSPPAGGTDTQYF
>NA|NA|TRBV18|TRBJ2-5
TGTGCCAGCTCACCACCGGTGTGGGAGACCCAGTACTTC
CASSPPVWETQYF
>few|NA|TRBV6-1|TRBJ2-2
TGTGCTAGCAGGACCAAACAGGGCGGCACCGGGGAGCTGTTTTTT
CASRTKQGGTGELFF
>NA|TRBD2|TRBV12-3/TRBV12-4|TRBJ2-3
TGTGCCAGCAGTCCCAGACTAGCGGGGCCGACTCTAGATACGCAGTATTTT
CASSPRLAGPTLDTQYF
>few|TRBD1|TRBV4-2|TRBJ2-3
TGTGCCAGCAGCCAAAAGTTAAGGGGACAGGGCACAGATACGCAGTATTTT
CASSQKLRGQGTDTQYF
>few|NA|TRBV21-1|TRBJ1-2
TGTGCCAGCCCCAAACGGGGGGGCGCCGGCTATGGCTACACCTTC
CASPKRGGAGYGYTF
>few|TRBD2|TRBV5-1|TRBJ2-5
TGCGCCAGCATGGGCGCTAGCGGCTTTCAAGAGACCCAGTACTTC
CASMGASGFQETQYF
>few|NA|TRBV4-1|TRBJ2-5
TGCGCCAGCAGCTTTCGGACGCCGGGCCCCCAAGAGACCCAGTACTTC
CASSFRTPGPQETQYF
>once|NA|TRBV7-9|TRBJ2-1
TGTGCCAGCAGCGCAAGTTTCTGGGGGCTCAATGAGCAGTTCTTC
CASSASFWGLNEQFF
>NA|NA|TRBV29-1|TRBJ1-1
TGCAGCGTTCGCCATATCAACGAAGCTTTCTTT
CSVRHINEAFF
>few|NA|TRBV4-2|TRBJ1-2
TGTGCCAGCAGCCAGGTCAAAATTAACTATGGCTACACCTTC
CASSQVKINYGYTF
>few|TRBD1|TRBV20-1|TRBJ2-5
TGCAGTGCTAGTGGGGACAGTCTCCAAGAGACCCAGTACTTC
CSASGDSLQETQYF
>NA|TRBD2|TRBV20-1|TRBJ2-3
TGCAGTGCTTTTAGCGGGGGTGTCTATACGCAGTATTTT
CSAFSGGVYTQYF
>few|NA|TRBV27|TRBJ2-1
TGTGCCAGCAGTTTAAGGACTATCGCCTACAATGAGCAGTTCTTC
CASSLRTIAYNEQFF
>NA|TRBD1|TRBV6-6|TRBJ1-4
TGTGCCAGCAGTTACTCGATTGGGACAGGGTTCGAAAAACTGTTTTTT
CASSYSIGTGFEKLFF
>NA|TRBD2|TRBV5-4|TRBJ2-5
TGTGCCAGCAGCTTGGGACTAGCGTACCAAGAGACCCAGTACTTC
CASSLGLAYQETQYF
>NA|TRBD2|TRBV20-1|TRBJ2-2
TGCAGTGCCAGACTAGCGGGAGGGCGGACCGGGGAGCTGTTTTTT
CSARLAGGRTGELFF
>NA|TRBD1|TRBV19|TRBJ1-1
TGTGCCAGTAGTACGGGACAGGGGAGGAGGGGCACTGAAGCTTTCTTT
CASSTGQGRRGTEAFF
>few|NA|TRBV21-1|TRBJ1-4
TGTGCCAGCAGCAAAGGGACAGGGGTTGAAAAACTGTTTTTT
CASSKGTGVEKLFF
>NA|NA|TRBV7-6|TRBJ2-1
TGTGCCAGCAGCGTCCGGGACCACTCCTACAATGAGCAGTTCTTC
CASSVRDHSYNEQFF
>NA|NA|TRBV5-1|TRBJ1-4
TGCGCCAGCAGCTTGGCTGCAGTCTGGACTAATGAAAAACTGTTTTTT
CASSLAAVWTNEKLFF
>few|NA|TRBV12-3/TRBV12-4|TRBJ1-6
TGTGCCAGCAGCCCCCCATACAGGACGCTTAATTCACCCCTCCACTTT
CASSPPYRTLNSPLHF
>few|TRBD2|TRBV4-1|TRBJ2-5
TGCGCCAGCAGCCATTATCAGACTAGCGGGGGGGAAGAGACCCAGTACTTC
CASSHYQTSGGEETQYF
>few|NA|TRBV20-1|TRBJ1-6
TGCAGTGCTATTATAACAGGGTTTAATTCACCCCTCCACTTT
CSAIITGFNSPLHF